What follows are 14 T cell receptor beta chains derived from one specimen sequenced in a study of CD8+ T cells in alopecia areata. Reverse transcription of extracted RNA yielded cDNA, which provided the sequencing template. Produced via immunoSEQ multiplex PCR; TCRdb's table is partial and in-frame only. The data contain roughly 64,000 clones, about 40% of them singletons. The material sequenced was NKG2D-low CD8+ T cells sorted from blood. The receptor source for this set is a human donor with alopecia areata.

The CDR3 is CASSYATGREQYF. In DNA, the CDR3 is TGTGCCAGCAGTTACGCGACAGGGCGCGAGCAGTACTTC. This chain joins TRBV6-5 and TRBJ2-7; 7 nucleotides line up with TRBD1. Germline V gives CDR1 MNHEY, CDR2 SVGAGI. The CDR3 extends over 13 amino acids. The ends lost 2 bases at V and 6 bases at J; junction bases unmatched: 4.

The CDR3 DNA reads as TGTGCCAGCTCACCTCCGGACAGGCTCTACGAGCAGTACTTC. Its protein product is CASSPPDRLYEQYF. The rearrangement uses TRBV18 and TRBJ2-7; 7 nucleotides align to TRBD1. The CDR3 runs 14 residues. The germline V gene encodes CDR1 KGHSH and CDR2 LQKENI. The ends lost 3 bases at V and 3 bases at J; junction bases unmatched: 5.

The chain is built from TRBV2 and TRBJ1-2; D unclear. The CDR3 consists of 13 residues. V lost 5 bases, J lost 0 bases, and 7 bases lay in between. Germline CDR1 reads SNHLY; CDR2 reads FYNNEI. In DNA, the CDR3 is TGTGCCAGCAGTCCAGGCCCTAACTATGGCTACACCTTC. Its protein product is CASSPGPNYGYTF.

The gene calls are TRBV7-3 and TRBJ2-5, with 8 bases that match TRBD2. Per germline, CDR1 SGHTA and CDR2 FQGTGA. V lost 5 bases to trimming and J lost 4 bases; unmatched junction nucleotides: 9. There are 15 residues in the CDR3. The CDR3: CASSPGTRGGETQYF. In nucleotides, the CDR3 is TGTGCCAGCAGCCCCGGGACTAGGGGTGGAGAGACCCAGTACTTC.

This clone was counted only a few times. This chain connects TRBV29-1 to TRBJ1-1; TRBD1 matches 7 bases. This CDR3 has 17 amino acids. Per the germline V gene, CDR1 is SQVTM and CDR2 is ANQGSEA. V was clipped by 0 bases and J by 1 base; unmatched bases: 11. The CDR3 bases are TGCAGCGTTGAAGAGGGTAGGGGGCCGGTAGGGAACACTGAAGCTTTCTTT. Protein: CSVEEGRGPVGNTEAFF.

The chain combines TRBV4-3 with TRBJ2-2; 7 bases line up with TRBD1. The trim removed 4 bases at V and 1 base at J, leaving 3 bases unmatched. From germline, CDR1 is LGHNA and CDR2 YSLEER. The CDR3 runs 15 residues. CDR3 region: CASSPWTGNTGELFF. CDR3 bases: TGCGCCAGCAGCCCGTGGACAGGGAACACCGGGGAGCTGTTTTTT.

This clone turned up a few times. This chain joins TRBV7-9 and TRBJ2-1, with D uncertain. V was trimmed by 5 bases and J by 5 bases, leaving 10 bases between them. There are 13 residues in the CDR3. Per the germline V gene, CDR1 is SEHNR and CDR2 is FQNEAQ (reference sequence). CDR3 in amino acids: CASSPPAHNEQFF. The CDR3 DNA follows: TGTGCCAGCAGCCCCCCGGCCCACAATGAGCAGTTCTTC.

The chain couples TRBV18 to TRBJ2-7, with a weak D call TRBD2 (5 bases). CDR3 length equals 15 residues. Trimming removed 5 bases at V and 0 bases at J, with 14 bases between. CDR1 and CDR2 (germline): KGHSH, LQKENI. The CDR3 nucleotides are TGTGCCAGCTCATCGGGTAGCGTCACCTCCTACGAGCAGTACTTC. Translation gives CASSSGSVTSYEQYF.

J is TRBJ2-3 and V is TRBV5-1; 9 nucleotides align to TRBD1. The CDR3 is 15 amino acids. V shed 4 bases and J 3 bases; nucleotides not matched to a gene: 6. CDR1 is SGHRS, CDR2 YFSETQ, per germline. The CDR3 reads CASSPPDRGTDTQYF. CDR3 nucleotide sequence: TGCGCCAGCAGCCCCCCGGACAGGGGAACAGATACGCAGTATTTT. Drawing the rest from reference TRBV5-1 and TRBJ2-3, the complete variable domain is KAGVTQTPRYLIKTRGQQVTLSCSPISGHRSVSWYQQTPGQGLQFLFEYFSETQRNKGNFPGRFSGRQFSNSRSEMNVSTLELGDSALYLCASSPPDRGTDTQYFGPGTRLTVL.

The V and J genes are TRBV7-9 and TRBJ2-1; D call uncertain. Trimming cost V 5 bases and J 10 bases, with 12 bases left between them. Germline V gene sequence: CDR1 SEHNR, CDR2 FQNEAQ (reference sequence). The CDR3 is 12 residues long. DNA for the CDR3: TGTGCCAGCAGCCTTAGAGTGGAGGAGCAGTTCTTC. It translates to CASSLRVEEQFF.

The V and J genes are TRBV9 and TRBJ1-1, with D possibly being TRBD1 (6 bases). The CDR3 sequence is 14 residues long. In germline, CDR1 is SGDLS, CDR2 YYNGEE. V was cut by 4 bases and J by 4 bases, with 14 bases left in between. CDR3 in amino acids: CASSPGGEGTEAFF. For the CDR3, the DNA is TGTGCCAGCAGCCCCGGGGGCGAGGGCACTGAAGCTTTCTTT.

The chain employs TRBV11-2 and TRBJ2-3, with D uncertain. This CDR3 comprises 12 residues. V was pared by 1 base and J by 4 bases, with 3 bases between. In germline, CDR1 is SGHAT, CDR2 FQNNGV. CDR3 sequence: CASSLGSDTQYF. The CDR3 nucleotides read TGTGCCAGCAGCTTAGGTTCAGATACGCAGTATTTT.

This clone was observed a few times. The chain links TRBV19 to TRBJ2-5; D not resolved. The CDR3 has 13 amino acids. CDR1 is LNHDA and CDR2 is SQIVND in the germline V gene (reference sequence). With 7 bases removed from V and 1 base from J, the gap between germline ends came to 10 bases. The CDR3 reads CASKGPIQETQYF. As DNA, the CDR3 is TGTGCCAGTAAAGGACCGATCCAAGAGACCCAGTACTTC.

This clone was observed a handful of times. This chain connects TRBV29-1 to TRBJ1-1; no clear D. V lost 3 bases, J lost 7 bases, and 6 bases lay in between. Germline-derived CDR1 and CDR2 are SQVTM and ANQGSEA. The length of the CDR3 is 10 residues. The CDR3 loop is CSVDVGEAFF. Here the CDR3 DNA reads TGCAGCGTTGATGTAGGTGAAGCTTTCTTT. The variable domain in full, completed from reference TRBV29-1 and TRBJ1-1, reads SAVISQKPSRDICQRGTSLTIQCQVDSQVTMMFWYRQQPGQSLTLIATANQGSEATYESGFVIDKFPISRPNLTFSTLTVSNMSPEDSSIYLCSVDVGEAFFGQGTRLTVV.